These T cell receptor beta chains were read from a single sample in a study of blood T cell repertoires in COVID-19. Measured with immunoSEQ multiplex PCR; TCRdb has only the in-frame clones, and not every one. The table has roughly 140,000 clones, 76% seen once. Sequences were obtained from peripheral blood. These receptors were collected from a woman aged 80 or over with acute or convalescent COVID-19. The CDR3 runs from the conserved cysteine through the conserved F or W. Each record gives: V gene, clone size, J gene, D gene, CDR3 protein, CDR3 DNA. D genes are given only for firm matches. Clone size is shown for a subset of rows, as once, few, many or a class of expanded clone.

V: TRBV6-5; size: NA; J: TRBJ1-4; D: NA; CDR3: CASTLAGATNEKLFF; DNA: TGTGCCAGCACTCTCGCGGGCGCAACTAATGAAAAACTGTTTTTT
V: TRBV2; size: NA; J: TRBJ1-2; D: TRBD1; CDR3: CASSGDRGGGYTF; DNA: TGTGCCAGCAGTGGAGACAGGGGGGGTGGCTACACCTTC
V: TRBV7-3; size: NA; J: TRBJ2-1; D: TRBD2; CDR3: CASSLAGLAGGYEQFF; DNA: TGTGCCAGCAGCTTAGCGGGACTAGCGGGAGGCTATGAGCAGTTCTTC
V: TRBV19; size: NA; J: TRBJ1-2; D: NA; CDR3: CASSPLLADRYTF; DNA: TGTGCCAGTAGTCCCCTGTTGGCGGATCGGTACACCTTC
V: TRBV7-3; size: NA; J: TRBJ2-2; D: NA; CDR3: CASSLQGTAGELFF; DNA: TGTGCCAGCAGCTTACAGGGGACCGCCGGGGAGCTGTTTTTT
V: TRBV6-2/TRBV6-3; size: NA; J: TRBJ2-1; D: NA; CDR3: CASSYSSPFNEQFF; DNA: TGTGCCAGCAGTTACTCTTCTCCCTTCAATGAGCAGTTCTTC
V: TRBV3-1/TRBV3-2; size: NA; J: TRBJ1-1; D: NA; CDR3: CASSSYRTMNTEAFF; DNA: TGTGCCAGCAGCTCCTACCGGACAATGAACACTGAAGCTTTCTTT
V: TRBV10-1; size: NA; J: TRBJ2-6; D: TRBD2; CDR3: CASSAPLAGGLKHDSGANVLTF; DNA: TGCGCCAGCAGTGCACCTCTGGCGGGGGGGCTTAAGCACGACTCTGGGGCCAACGTCCTGACTTTC
V: TRBV2; size: NA; J: TRBJ1-6; D: NA; CDR3: CASSGGTLRGSPLHF; DNA: TGTGCCAGCAGTGGCGGGACACTGCGGGGGTCACCCCTCCACTTT
V: TRBV29-1; size: few; J: TRBJ1-2; D: TRBD1; CDR3: CSVELGTVGNGYTF; DNA: TGCAGCGTTGAGCTGGGGACAGTCGGTAATGGCTACACCTTC